These 29 T cell receptor beta chains share one sample of origin, sequenced in a study of a mutant IDH1 vaccine in newly diagnosed glioma. Time point meaning: week 11, during vaccination. Every vaccine dose comprised 300 ug of mutant IDH1 20-mer peptide plus topical imiquimod. Their antigens remain unidentified. The assay was immunoSEQ multiplex PCR, and TCRdb's table has in-frame clones only and misses some. The sample lists around 66,000 clones, 80% seen once, with approximately 5.9% in the top ten. Specimen: PBMCs, collected from a glioma patient whose treatment included an IDH1 peptide vaccine. All receptors come from a man between 45 and 60 years old with glioma.

This chain uses TRBV7-9 with TRBJ2-7; D gene unclear. This CDR3 is built from 14 residues. The V end was cut by 0 bases, the J end by 6 bases, with 12 bases between. Germline V CDR1 and CDR2: SEHNR, FQNEAQ (reference sequence). Written as DNA, the CDR3 is TGTGCCAGCAGCTTAGCTGGGGATGGAGTCGAGCAGTACTTC. Protein: CASSLAGDGVEQYF.

V is TRBV2 and J is TRBJ1-5; D is unresolved. V shed 3 bases and J shed 3 bases, with 12 bases lying between them. This CDR3 spans 15 amino acids. Looked up from germline, CDR1 is SNHLY and CDR2 is FYNNEI. CDR3 loop: CASSEKSLANQPQHF. In DNA, the CDR3 is TGTGCCAGCAGTGAGAAATCTCTCGCCAATCAGCCCCAGCATTTT. Drawing the rest from reference TRBV2 and TRBJ1-5, the complete variable domain is EPEVTQTPSHQVTQMGQEVILRCVPISNHLYFYWYRQILGQKVEFLVSFYNNEISEKSEIFDDQFSVERPDGSNFTLKIRSTKLEDSAMYFCASSEKSLANQPQHFGDGTRLSIL.

The CDR3 nucleotides are TGTGCCTGGAGTCCTACCGGGTTTGGAGCTTTCTTT. This gives the protein CAWSPTGFGAFF. V usage is TRBV30 and J usage is TRBJ1-1, with no clear D. The CDR3 is made up of 12 amino acids. Germline V gene data show CDR1 as GTSNPN and CDR2 as SVGIG (reference sequence). V dropped 2 bases and J dropped 10 bases, with 14 bases sitting between them.

The CDR3 region is CASSLGWGQGNTIYF. The CDR3 DNA reads as TGTGCCAGCAGTCTGGGGTGGGGACAGGGAAACACCATATATTTT. The chain links TRBV6-5 to TRBJ1-3; 7 nucleotides agree with TRBD1. This CDR3 spans 15 amino acids. Germline values: CDR1 MNHEY, CDR2 SVGAGI. Losses at the gene ends were 5 bases for V and 4 bases for J; bases not matched to a gene: 8.

This rearrangement joins TRBV14 to TRBJ2-1, with 13 bases identical to TRBD2. The ends lost 3 bases at V and 9 bases at J; junction bases unmatched: 8. This CDR3 is 16 amino acids long. The germline V gene encodes CDR1 SGHDN and CDR2 FVKESK. The CDR3 is CASSHLLAGGGSEQFF. The CDR3 DNA follows: TGTGCCAGCAGCCACCTACTAGCGGGGGGGGGAAGTGAGCAGTTCTTC.

The chain employs TRBV30 and TRBJ1-1, with 8 bases lining up with TRBD1. This CDR3 comprises 13 residues. The V and J ends lost 5 bases and 8 bases, in that order; junction bases with no gene match: 10. CDR1 and CDR2 from the germline V gene are GTSNPN and SVGIG (reference sequence). CDR3: CAWQGARTGEAFF. The CDR3 DNA sequence: TGTGCCTGGCAGGGGGCGCGGACCGGGGAAGCTTTCTTT.

This chain uses TRBV6-6 with TRBJ1-4, with TRBD1 matching 10 bases. Unmatched junction bases numbered 4, after V lost 6 bases and J lost 0 bases. CDR3 length: 16 residues. The germline V gene encodes CDR1 MNHNY and CDR2 SVGAGI (reference sequence). For the CDR3, the DNA is TGTGCCAGCAGCCGGGACAGGGGAGCAACTAATGAAAAACTGTTTTTT. Its translation is CASSRDRGATNEKLFF.

The chain is built from TRBV7-9 and TRBJ1-5, with 9 bases that match TRBD1. V was clipped by 8 bases and J by 4 bases; unmatched bases: 6. CDR1 is SEHNR and CDR2 is FQNEAQ in the germline V gene (reference sequence). CDR3 length: 14 residues. The CDR3: CASAEQGANQPQHF. As DNA, the CDR3 is TGTGCCAGCGCCGAACAGGGGGCGAATCAGCCCCAGCATTTT.

The chain employs TRBV5-6 and TRBJ1-1; TRBD1 aligns across 10 bases. The CDR3 is 15 amino acids. Germline values: CDR1 SGHDT, CDR2 YYEEEE. The J segment lost 11 bases and the V segment lost 4 bases, leaving 14 bases of the junction unmatched. The DNA of the CDR3 is TGTGCCAGCAGCCCCCAGGGGGGACAGGGGTCCGCGGCTTTCTTT. It codes for CASSPQGGQGSAAFF.

V and J are TRBV5-1 and TRBJ2-7; D not certain. The CDR3 contains 12 residues. The germline V gene encodes CDR1 SGHRS and CDR2 YFSETQ. The V end lost 5 bases, the J end lost 0 bases, and 6 bases lay between the germline ends. In DNA, the CDR3 is TGCGCCAGCAGTATGGGCTCCTACGAGCAGTACTTC. Translation: CASSMGSYEQYF.

In this sample, this clone turned up a few times. The V gene is TRBV6-5, the J gene TRBJ1-1; D remains ambiguous. The CDR3 is 13 amino acids. Trimming left V 6 bases short and J 1 base short, with 9 bases between. Per the germline V gene, CDR1 is MNHEY and CDR2 is SVGAGI. This chain's CDR3 is CASSFGWNTEAFF. The DNA for the CDR3 is TGTGCCAGCAGCTTCGGTTGGAACACTGAAGCTTTCTTT.

V gene TRBV15 combines with J gene TRBJ2-6; possible D gene TRBD2, 5 bases. The CDR3 is 18 residues long. The germline gives CDR1 LNHNV, CDR2 YYDKDF (reference sequence). V was trimmed by 4 bases and J by 0 bases, leaving 16 bases between them. CDR3: CATSTLRGYHSGANVLTF. In nucleotides, the CDR3 is TGTGCCACCAGCACACTCCGGGGTTACCACTCTGGGGCCAACGTCCTGACTTTC.

V usage is TRBV25-1 and J usage is TRBJ2-3; 10 bases map to TRBD2. Unmatched junction bases numbered 13, after V lost 8 bases and J lost 5 bases. The CDR3 is 16 amino acids. CDR1 is MGHDK and CDR2 is SYGVNS in the germline V gene. CDR3 in DNA: TGTGCCAGCCGCCCGGAAGCGGGAGGGCGCGTAGATACGCAGTATTTT. Translated: CASRPEAGGRVDTQYF.

The chain is built from TRBV9 and TRBJ2-7; possibly TRBD1 or TRBD2 for D (6 bases each). Trimming cost V 0 bases and J 6 bases, with 7 bases left between them. Germline V gene data show CDR1 as SGDLS and CDR2 as YYNGEE. CDR3 length: 12 residues. This CDR3 reads CASSVEGGEQYF. The CDR3, as DNA: TGTGCCAGCAGCGTAGAGGGGGGCGAGCAGTACTTC.

The chain couples TRBV2 to TRBJ2-2; 10 bases are shared with TRBD2. Germline CDR1 reads SNHLY; CDR2 reads FYNNEI. The J segment lost 5 bases and the V segment lost 7 bases, leaving 4 bases of the junction unmatched. The CDR3 length is 14 residues. The DNA of the CDR3 is TGTGCCAGCACTAGCGGGAGTTTGACCGGGGAGCTGTTTTTT. This encodes CASTSGSLTGELFF.

This sequence joins TRBV14 and TRBJ2-5; 8 bases match TRBD1. From germline, CDR1 is SGHDN and CDR2 FVKESK. The CDR3 contains 16 residues. Trimming cost V 1 base and J 3 bases; bases outside gene matches: 7. The CDR3 protein is CASSQVWPGGKETQYF. The CDR3 coding sequence is TGTGCCAGCAGCCAAGTCTGGCCAGGGGGCAAAGAGACCCAGTACTTC.

This rearrangement joins TRBV5-6 to TRBJ1-6; tentatively, D is TRBD1 (5 bases). CDR3 length equals 14 residues. Per the germline V gene, CDR1 is SGHDT and CDR2 is YYEEEE. V dropped 2 bases and J dropped 7 bases, with 10 bases sitting between them. CDR3 in DNA: TGTGCCAGCAGCTTAGGGGACGGCAATTCACCCCTCCACTTT. Amino acids: CASSLGDGNSPLHF.

This chain connects TRBV7-2 to TRBJ2-2; a possible D gene is TRBD1 (5 bases). CDR1 is SGHTA and CDR2 is FQGNSA in the germline V gene. V lost 1 base, J lost 8 bases, and 17 bases lay in between. The CDR3 has 16 residues. CDR3 sequence reads: CASSLGWTLTTGELFF. CDR3 DNA: TGTGCCAGCAGCTTAGGGTGGACATTGACGACAGGGGAGCTGTTTTTT.

The chain employs TRBV5-4 and TRBJ2-3, with 11 nucleotides matching TRBD2. Germline assignment: CDR1 SGHNT and CDR2 YYREEE (reference sequence). Germline trimming cut 7 bases from V and 6 bases from J; bases unmatched to any gene: 19. This CDR3 comprises 18 residues. The CDR3 spells CASQMGTSGTEAPDTQYF. CDR3 coding DNA: TGTGCCAGCCAGATGGGGACTAGCGGAACTGAAGCACCGGATACGCAGTATTTT.

Only a few counts were recorded for this clone. The DNA of the CDR3 is TGTGCCAGCAGTTACCCCGGGCGCGATACGCAGTATTTT. The encoded protein is CASSYPGRDTQYF. This chain uses TRBV6-5 with TRBJ2-3; D ambiguous. V was clipped by 2 bases and J by 6 bases, with 9 bases between them. CDR3 size: 13 residues. Germline assignment: CDR1 MNHEY and CDR2 SVGAGI.

The chain carries TRBV19 and TRBJ1-5; 9 positions agree with TRBD1. The CDR3 has 17 amino acids. J was trimmed by 1 base and V by 6 bases; bases with no gene match: 10. Germline values: CDR1 LNHDA, CDR2 SQIVND (reference sequence). The CDR3 nucleotides are TGTGCCAGTAGCCCCGGACAGGGGAAGGAAAGCAATCAGCCCCAGCATTTT. Its translation is CASSPGQGKESNQPQHF.

Only one count was recorded for this clone. The gene calls are TRBV5-1 and TRBJ2-3; D uncertain. The CDR3 has 13 residues. Germline-derived CDR1 and CDR2 are SGHRS and YFSETQ. Deletions cut 7 bases from V and 1 base from J, with 10 bases between. The CDR3 bases are TGCGCCAGCTGTTCCCCAGGCACAGATACGCAGTATTTT. This codes for CASCSPGTDTQYF.

The V and J genes are TRBV10-3 and TRBJ1-4, with a tentative D call TRBD1 (6 bases). This CDR3 has 14 amino acids. The V end was cut by 10 bases, the J end by 3 bases, with 15 bases between. Germline V gene sequence: CDR1 ENHRY, CDR2 SYGVKD. The CDR3 coding sequence is TGTGCCACCGGGCGTCAGGGGTCTAATGAAAAACTGTTTTTT. Translating gives CATGRQGSNEKLFF.

The chain links TRBV19 to TRBJ2-1, with 9 positions matching TRBD2. The CDR3 consists of 15 residues. Germline V gene data show CDR1 as LNHDA and CDR2 as SQIVND (reference sequence). J gave up 10 bases and V 2 bases, and 9 bases lay outside the gene matches. The CDR3 spells CASSISLAGRSEQFF. Here the CDR3 DNA reads TGTGCCAGTAGTATAAGTCTAGCGGGACGTTCGGAGCAGTTCTTC.

This chain connects TRBV5-6 to TRBJ1-3; D is ambiguous. The CDR3 extends over 13 amino acids. The germline V and J ends were trimmed by 6 bases and 2 bases, with 9 bases remaining between them. The V gene's germline CDR1 is SGHDT and CDR2 YYEEEE. The CDR3 loop reads CASTPRAGNTIYF. The CDR3 region has the DNA TGTGCCAGCACACCGAGAGCTGGAAACACCATATATTTT.

The J gene is TRBJ1-2, the V gene TRBV18; D unresolved. Germline assignment: CDR1 KGHSH and CDR2 LQKENI. V was cut by 6 bases and J by 8 bases, with 19 bases left in between. The CDR3 runs 14 residues. The CDR3 DNA is TGTGCCAGCTCTCAGCGGCAGCCCGAATTAGGCTACACCTTC. Residues: CASSQRQPELGYTF.

The V call is TRBV7-9, the J call TRBJ1-4, with D perhaps TRBD1 (6 bases). The CDR3 sequence is 15 residues long. Germline CDR1 is SEHNR and CDR2 is FQNEAQ (reference sequence). Trimming removed 3 bases at V and 15 bases at J, with 23 bases between. The CDR3 loop is CASSFISNPPDRMFF. Here the CDR3 DNA reads TGTGCCAGCAGCTTTATTTCCAATCCCCCGGACAGAATGTTTTTT.

The rearrangement links TRBV18 to TRBJ2-1, with D possibly being TRBD2 (6 bases). The CDR3 spans 13 residues. The V gene lost 4 bases and the J gene lost 10 bases, with 14 bases spanning the gap. In germline, CDR1 is KGHSH, CDR2 LQKENI. The DNA for the CDR3 is TGTGCCAGCTCACAGGCGGGGCAGGGAGAGCAGTTCTTC. Protein: CASSQAGQGEQFF.

The gene calls are TRBV7-3 and TRBJ1-6; D call uncertain. Trimming shortened V by 0 bases and J by 7 bases, and 7 bases separated the two germline ends. The germline gives CDR1 SGHTA, CDR2 FQGTGA. There are 14 residues in the CDR3. The CDR3 coding sequence is TGTGCCAGCAGCTTAACCCAGACGAATTCACCCCTCCACTTT. Protein: CASSLTQTNSPLHF.